These 18 T cell receptor beta chains were sequenced from one sample in a study of blood T cells in healthy people across ages. PCR was performed a second time for about 6 to 11 cycles using a sample-barcoded 5' primer and a J-beta primer mix. TCRdb itself ran the 5' RACE reads through MiXCR, one entry per CDR3 protein. This sample yields about 800,000 distinct CDR3 sequences, of which approximately 25% are seen a single time; approximately 3.7% belongs to the top ten. These data also formed part of another study, on T cells of mothers and their children.

Material: blood. These receptors were obtained from a boy aged 5-17 years in good health.

A few counts support this clonotype. The chain combines TRBV14 with TRBJ2-7, with D possibly TRBD1 on 5 matching bases. Germline V gene data show CDR1 as SGHDN and CDR2 as FVKESK. The V gene lost 0 bases and the J gene lost 3 bases, with 12 bases spanning the gap. CDR3 length equals 15 residues. CDR3 bases: TGTGCCAGCAGCCAAGATCCGGACATATACTACGAGCAGTACTTC. Its protein product is CASSQDPDIYYEQYF.

This clonotype was observed a few times. The gene calls are TRBV20-1 and TRBJ2-1; no definite D call. Trimming removed 0 bases at V and 2 bases at J, with 5 bases between. The CDR3 runs 13 residues. Germline assignment: CDR1 DFQATT and CDR2 SNEGSKA (reference sequence). Here the CDR3 DNA reads TGCAGTGCTAGAGATCCGGCCTACAATGAGCAGTTCTTC. Protein: CSARDPAYNEQFF.

The V call is TRBV29-1, the J call TRBJ1-1; D is possibly TRBD1 (5 bases). Germline CDR1 and CDR2: SQVTM and ANQGSEA. V was clipped by 1 base and J by 1 base, with 10 bases between them. This CDR3 contains 14 residues. For the CDR3, the DNA is TGCAGCGTTGAAGTTAGGGGCAGGAACACTGAAGCTTTCTTT. It is translated as CSVEVRGRNTEAFF. Using reference TRBV29-1 and TRBJ1-1 for the parts outside the CDR3, the full variable domain is SAVISQKPSRDICQRGTSLTIQCQVDSQVTMMFWYRQQPGQSLTLIATANQGSEATYESGFVIDKFPISRPNLTFSTLTVSNMSPEDSSIYLCSVEVRGRNTEAFFGQGTRLTVV.

A few counts support this clonotype. The V and J genes are TRBV5-5 and TRBJ2-7; TRBD2 matches at 7 bases. CDR1 and CDR2 from the germline V gene are SGHKS and YYEKEE (reference sequence). V lost 0 bases, J lost 0 bases, and 6 bases stayed unmatched. CDR3 length equals 16 residues. The chain's CDR3 is CASSLGGGSYSYEQYF. The CDR3 nucleotides are TGTGCCAGCAGCTTGGGGGGGGGGAGTTACTCCTACGAGCAGTACTTC.

J is TRBJ2-1 and V is TRBV7-8, with TRBD2 identical over 7 bases. The closer fit of TRBJ2-7 to the DNA end suggests the J call may be wrong. Germline V lookup: CDR1 SGHVS, CDR2 FQNEAQ. This CDR3 contains 14 residues. The CDR3 coding sequence is TGTGCCAGCAGCCATGGGGGGGAACACTACGAGCAGTACTTC. Translated, it gives CASSHGGEHYEQYF.

The gene calls are TRBV12-5 and TRBJ1-2, with D unresolved. There are 14 residues in the CDR3. Deletions cut 0 bases from V and 8 bases from J, with 13 bases between. Germline CDR1 reads LGHNT; CDR2 reads FRNRAP. The CDR3 DNA reads as TGTGCTAGTGGTTTGGTTCCCGAAGACGAAGGCTACACCTTC. It encodes CASGLVPEDEGYTF.

This rearrangement joins TRBV20-1 to TRBJ2-1, with a tentative D call TRBD2 (6 bases). Germline loops: CDR1 DFQATT, CDR2 SNEGSKA (reference sequence). This CDR3 comprises 11 residues. V lost 6 bases and J lost 14, with 17 bases in between. CDR3 sequence (DNA): TGCAGTGCGAGTGGGACTTCCCCCGAGTTCTTC. This encodes CSASGTSPEFF.

This clonotype was observed a handful of times. One end of the junction fails to match germline, which may point to a read error. The genes are TRBV7-7 and TRBJ2-3; 7 nucleotides agree with TRBD1. Germline values: CDR1 SSHAT, CDR2 FNYEAQ (reference sequence). The CDR3 length is 14 residues. CDR3 residues: CASSLTGERDTQYF. DNA of the CDR3: TGTGCTAGCAGCTTAACAGGGGAGAGGGATACGCAGTATTTT.

The rearrangement uses TRBV28 and TRBJ1-2; D gene ambiguous. Germline V gene data show CDR1 as MDHEN and CDR2 as SYDVKM. The V gene lost 4 bases and the J gene lost 2 bases, with 17 bases spanning the gap. This CDR3 region has 16 residues. The CDR3 sequence is CASSSLSTDHNYGYTF. The CDR3 coding sequence is TGTGCCAGCAGTTCGCTCTCTACCGACCACAACTATGGCTACACCTTC.

This clonotype appeared a few times. The V call is TRBV20-1, the J call TRBJ2-3, with 11 bases identical to TRBD2. The CDR3 has 18 amino acids. Trimming removed 0 bases from V and 2 bases from J; junction bases left unmatched: 10. From germline, CDR1 is DFQATT and CDR2 SNEGSKA (reference sequence). The CDR3 loop is CSARDQRLAGTTTDTQYF. CDR3 nucleotide sequence: TGCAGTGCTAGAGATCAACGACTAGCGGGGACTACCACAGATACGCAGTATTTT.

The chain is built from TRBV7-9 and TRBJ1-4; a weak D match, TRBD1 (5 bases). This CDR3 is built from 14 residues. V was clipped by 5 bases and J by 8 bases, with 15 bases between them. From germline, CDR1 is SEHNR and CDR2 FQNEAQ (reference sequence). DNA of the CDR3: TGTGCCAGCAGCCCCCGGACACCCGAAGAAAAACTGTTTTTT. It encodes CASSPRTPEEKLFF.

A note on this clonotype: A junction boundary mismatches the germline segment, possibly from a read error. This rearrangement joins TRBV19 to TRBJ1-3; D gene uncertain. Germline loops: CDR1 LNHDA, CDR2 SQIVND (reference sequence). The CDR3 consists of 12 residues. The CDR3 DNA sequence: TGTGCCAGTAGGAGGACTGGAAGCACCATATATTTT. This sequence encodes CASRRTGSTIYF. Full variable domain (remainder filled in from reference TRBV19 and TRBJ1-3): DGGITQSPKYLFRKEGQNVTLSCEQNLNHDAMYWYRQDPGQGLRLIYYSQIVNDFQKGDIAEGYSVSREKKESFPLTVTSAQKNPTAFYLCASRRTGSTIYFGEGSWLTVV.

This clonotype has at least ten counts. The rearrangement joins TRBV5-1 to TRBJ1-1, with no clear D. The CDR3 is made up of 13 amino acids. Deletions cut 3 bases from V and 0 bases from J, with 6 bases between. Germline CDR1 is SGHRS and CDR2 is YFSETQ. CDR3 protein: CASSSPMNTEAFF. Written as DNA, the CDR3 is TGCGCCAGCAGCTCCCCCATGAACACTGAAGCTTTCTTT.

The V gene is TRBV28, the J gene TRBJ2-5; D may match TRBD1 or TRBD2 (6 bases each). There are 14 residues in the CDR3. Germline values: CDR1 MDHEN, CDR2 SYDVKM. V lost 4 bases, J lost 5 bases, and 14 bases lay in between. The CDR3 region is CASSSRGRWETQYF. The CDR3, as DNA: TGTGCCAGCAGTTCCCGGGGGCGGTGGGAGACCCAGTACTTC.

V and J are TRBV28 and TRBJ2-7; the D call may be TRBD1 or TRBD2 (5 bases each). V dropped 3 bases and J dropped 6 bases, with 15 bases sitting between them. Looked up from germline, CDR1 is MDHEN and CDR2 is SYDVKM. The CDR3 loop spans 14 amino acids. Written as DNA, the CDR3 is TGTGCCAGCAGTTTGTCCGGGGCGGCGATCGAGCAGTACTTC. The encoded protein is CASSLSGAAIEQYF.

The V gene is TRBV2, the J gene TRBJ2-4, with D tentatively TRBD1 (5 bases). Trimming cost V 2 bases and J 3 bases, with 14 bases left between them. CDR1 is SNHLY, CDR2 FYNNEI, per germline. The CDR3 covers 16 residues. CDR3 DNA: TGTGCCAGCAGTGAAAGCGCAGGGTCGGTCAAAAACATTCAGTACTTC. As protein: CASSESAGSVKNIQYF.

This chain joins TRBV7-2 and TRBJ1-2, with D possibly being TRBD1 (5 bases). The CDR3 runs 14 residues. Per germline, CDR1 SGHTA and CDR2 FQGNSA. Trimming removed 2 bases from V and 7 bases from J, with 14 bases in between. CDR3 sequence (DNA): TGTGCCAGCAGCTTATGGTTGGGGGTTAGTGGCTACACCTTC. As protein: CASSLWLGVSGYTF. Together with reference TRBV7-2 and TRBJ1-2, the CDR3 gives the full variable domain: GAGVSQSPSNKVTEKGKDVELRCDPISGHTALYWYRQSLGQGLEFLIYFQGNSAPDKSGLPSDRFSAERTGGSVSTLTIQRTQQEDSAVYLCASSLWLGVSGYTFGSGTRLTVV.

The CDR3 spells CASSLHPGQSYEQYF. CDR3 DNA sequence: TGCGCCAGCAGCCTTCACCCGGGACAATCCTACGAGCAGTACTTC. The rearrangement uses TRBV4-3 and TRBJ2-7; TRBD1 is a possible D gene (6 bases). V lost 4 bases, J lost 1 base, and 14 bases lay in between. In germline, CDR1 is LGHNA, CDR2 YSLEER. This CDR3 has 15 residues.